This entry lists 30 T cell receptor beta chains sequenced from one sample in a study of beta chain features in type 1 diabetes listed by TCRdb under 2018. Library generation was performed with the immunoSEQ multiplex PCR assay. The entire isolated RNA was reverse transcribed using the High Capacity cDNA Reverse Transcription Kit, and thus expressed TCRB transcripts were sequenced. Not all clones reach the TCRdb copy of this immuneACCESS table, which keeps in-frame sequences only. Checked studies attribute under half of the gap to unresolved V genes and leave the rest unexplained. The sample table contains under 350,000 clones; only one count was recorded for approximately 8% of them. The ten largest make up under 1.3% of the sample. Material: central memory CD4+ T cells from blood. The source is a woman younger than 30 in good health.

This clone was detected a few times. The V call is TRBV5-1, the J call TRBJ1-1; D call uncertain. The V and J ends lost 4 bases and 1 base respectively, with 26 bases between them. Germline lookup yields CDR1 SGHRS and CDR2 YFSETQ. The CDR3 runs 19 residues. CDR3 loop: CASSPGGQVRRLRNTEAFF. CDR3 DNA: TGCGCCAGCAGCCCGGGAGGGCAGGTCAGAAGGCTTAGGAACACTGAAGCTTTCTTT.

The rearrangement uses TRBV5-6 and TRBJ1-1; no clear D gene. V lost 5 bases to trimming and J lost 1 base, with 9 bases between them. CDR3 size: 13 residues. Germline loops: CDR1 SGHDT, CDR2 YYEEEE. CDR3 loop: CASSSASNTEAFF. In nucleotides, the CDR3 is TGTGCCAGCAGTTCCGCTTCGAACACTGAAGCTTTCTTT.

This clone was seen many times. The chain uses TRBV2 and TRBJ2-3; unclear D gene. Trimming took off 5 bases at V and 5 bases at J, with 14 bases between the two ends. The CDR3 sequence is 14 residues long. From germline, CDR1 is SNHLY and CDR2 FYNNEI. This CDR3 reads CASSSGQVRDTQYF. In DNA form, the CDR3 reads TGTGCCAGCAGTTCCGGGCAGGTTAGAGATACGCAGTATTTT.

This clone was counted ten times or more. The rearrangement joins TRBV5-5 to TRBJ1-1; no clear D. This CDR3 comprises 14 residues. V dropped 0 bases and J dropped 6 bases, with 12 bases sitting between them. Germline V gene data show CDR1 as SGHKS and CDR2 as YYEKEE (reference sequence). The CDR3 loop reads CASSLAFNSPEAFF. Written as DNA, the CDR3 is TGTGCCAGCAGCTTGGCCTTCAACAGCCCTGAAGCTTTCTTT. Using reference TRBV5-5 and TRBJ1-1 for the parts outside the CDR3, the full variable domain is DAGVTQSPTHLIKTRGQQVTLRCSPISGHKSVSWYQQVLGQGPQFIFQYYEKEERGRGNFPDRFSARQFPNYSSELNVNALLLGDSALYLCASSLAFNSPEAFFGQGTRLTVV.

The chain combines TRBV6-1 with TRBJ2-7; D not resolved. V shed 6 bases and J shed 0 bases, with 6 bases lying between them. The CDR3 contains 12 residues. CDR1 is MNHNS, CDR2 SASEGT, per germline. CDR3 DNA: TGTGCCAGCAGGGGTAGCTCCTACGAGCAGTACGTC. It specifies CASRGSSYEQYV.

This clone appeared a few times. Its ends do not fully match the called genes, so a read error is possible. This chain connects TRBV5-4 to TRBJ2-6; a possible D gene is TRBD1 (6 bases). The germline V gene has CDR1 SGHNT and CDR2 YYREEE (reference sequence). This CDR3 spans 16 amino acids. CDR3 amino acids: CASSPGHFSGANVLTF. CDR3 coding DNA: TGCGCCAGCAGCCCGGGACATTTCTCTGGGGCCAACGTCCTGACTTTC. Full variable domain (rest looked up from reference TRBV5-4 and TRBJ2-6): ETGVTQSPTHLIKTRGQQVTLRCSSQSGHNTVSWYQQALGQGPQFIFQYYREEENGRGNFPPRFSGLQFPNYSSELNVNALELDDSALYLCASSPGHFSGANVLTFGAGSRLTVL.

This chain joins TRBV6-5 and TRBJ2-5, with 9 positions matching TRBD1. Trimming removed 6 bases from V and 1 base from J; junction bases left unmatched: 6. The CDR3 spans 15 residues. From germline, CDR1 is MNHEY and CDR2 SVGAGI. The CDR3 nucleotides are TGTGCCAGCAGGAGGACAGGGGCCAGCCAAGAGACCCAGTACTTC. This encodes CASRRTGASQETQYF.

This chain links TRBV5-1 with TRBJ2-5; D is undetermined. Germline lookup yields CDR1 SGHRS and CDR2 YFSETQ. The V end was cut by 0 bases, the J end by 7 bases, with 13 bases between. The CDR3 is 14 residues long. CDR3 sequence reads: CASSLEVVGRTQYF. DNA for the CDR3: TGCGCCAGCAGCTTGGAGGTTGTTGGACGGACCCAGTACTTC.

This clone was observed many times. The chain carries TRBV15 and TRBJ2-3; 7 bases are shared with TRBD2. There are 16 residues in the CDR3. J was trimmed by 2 bases and V by 1 base; bases with no gene match: 6. In germline, CDR1 is LNHNV, CDR2 YYDKDF (reference sequence). The CDR3 bases are TGTGCCACCAGCAGAGTAAGAAGCGGGGACACAGATACGCAGTATTTT. This codes for CATSRVRSGDTDTQYF.

The chain links TRBV9 to TRBJ2-7; the D gene is possibly TRBD2 (5 bases). Germline V lookup: CDR1 SGDLS, CDR2 YYNGEE. With 2 bases removed from V and 6 bases from J, the gap between germline ends came to 12 bases. This CDR3 has 13 amino acids. For the CDR3, the DNA is TGTGCCAGCAGCGTTGAGGGCTGGGGCGAGCAGTACTTC. Translation gives CASSVEGWGEQYF.

This clone was seen ten or more times. The rearrangement links TRBV9 to TRBJ2-4; no reliable D call. The V end lost 4 bases, the J end lost 1 base, and 12 bases lay between the germline ends. Germline CDR1 SGDLS, CDR2 YYNGEE. CDR3 length: 15 amino acids. CDR3 region: CASSPNVVAKNIQYF. CDR3 DNA sequence: TGTGCCAGCAGCCCAAACGTCGTTGCCAAAAACATTCAGTACTTC. Full variable domain (outside the CDR3, taken from reference TRBV9 and TRBJ2-4): DSGVTQTPKHLITATGQRVTLRCSPRSGDLSVYWYQQSLDQGLQFLIQYYNGEERAKGNILERFSAQQFPDLHSELNLSSLELGDSALYFCASSPNVVAKNIQYFGAGTRLSVL.

This clone was observed a handful of times. This chain joins TRBV7-9 and TRBJ1-1; no reliable D call. The CDR3 extends over 14 amino acids. V lost 0 bases to trimming and J lost 0 bases, with 5 bases between them. CDR1 is SEHNR and CDR2 is FQNEAQ in the germline V gene (reference sequence). CDR3 nucleotides: TGTGCCAGCAGCTTAGCGGGTATGAACACTGAAGCTTTCTTT. Translated, it gives CASSLAGMNTEAFF.

This sequence joins TRBV18 and TRBJ1-4, with 7 positions matching TRBD1. V lost 1 base and J lost 8; bases outside the gene matches: 4. The CDR3 consists of 14 residues. CDR1 and CDR2 from the germline V gene are KGHSH and LQKENI. CDR3 in amino acids: CASSPQGAGEKLFF. DNA for the CDR3: TGTGCCAGCTCACCACAGGGGGCTGGAGAAAAACTGTTTTTT.

This chain connects TRBV29-1 to TRBJ2-1; D is unresolved. The ends were cut back, 5 bases at V and 12 bases at J, with 14 bases in the middle. Germline V gene sequence: CDR1 SQVTM, CDR2 ANQGSEA. This CDR3 is built from 11 residues. CDR3 nucleotide sequence: TGCAGCGTTCAACCCACTGAGTGGCAGTTCTTC. Translating it yields CSVQPTEWQFF.

This clone was seen only a few times. The chain couples TRBV28 to TRBJ2-1; 7 nucleotides align to TRBD2. Unmatched junction bases numbered 9, after V lost 5 bases and J lost 8 bases. This CDR3 region has 14 residues. CDR1 and CDR2 from the germline V gene are MDHEN and SYDVKM. For the CDR3, the DNA is TGTGCCAGCAGTGTCTCAGCGGGGTTCCATGAGCAGTTCTTC. The encoded protein is CASSVSAGFHEQFF.

This clone was detected only a few times. The chain has TRBV25-1 and TRBJ2-7, with TRBD1 identical over 9 bases. Germline CDR1 and CDR2: MGHDK and SYGVNS. The CDR3 totals 17 residues. J was trimmed by 6 bases and V by 1 base; bases with no gene match: 13. CDR3 region: CASSELGNRGRLSEQYF. Written as DNA, the CDR3 is TGTGCCAGCAGTGAATTGGGGAACAGGGGGCGCTTATCCGAGCAGTACTTC.

Points on this clone: Since a much larger clone is just one base distant, this may be a read error. This specimen includes other DNA sequences encoding the same CDR3. The chain links TRBV7-6 to TRBJ2-3, with D unresolved. This CDR3 comprises 11 residues. V lost 0 bases and J lost 6, with 1 base in between. Germline V gene data show CDR1 as SGHVS and CDR2 as FNYEAQ. The CDR3 DNA sequence: TGTGCCAGCAGCTTAGCTGATACGCAGTATTTT. Protein sequence: CASSLADTQYF.

This clone was counted many times. The chain links TRBV19 to TRBJ1-1; D is perhaps TRBD1 (5 bases). This CDR3 is built from 13 residues. Germline loops: CDR1 LNHDA, CDR2 SQIVND (reference sequence). V gave up 10 bases and J gave up 4 bases, with 16 bases separating them. CDR3: CATLGVGITEAFF. CDR3 in DNA: TGTGCCACTTTAGGGGTCGGGATCACTGAAGCTTTCTTT.

This clone was observed many times. This sequence joins TRBV15 and TRBJ2-3; possible D gene TRBD2, 6 bases. This CDR3 is built from 15 residues. Trimming removed 1 base at V and 3 bases at J, with 11 bases between. Germline values: CDR1 LNHNV, CDR2 YYDKDF (reference sequence). CDR3 amino acids: CATSRGGIRTDTQYF. The DNA for the CDR3 is TGTGCCACCAGCAGAGGCGGGATTCGGACAGATACGCAGTATTTT.

This clone was seen more than once but under ten times. The rearrangement links TRBV4-3 to TRBJ1-2, with D uncertain. This CDR3 is 11 amino acids long. Germline lookup yields CDR1 LGHNA and CDR2 YSLEER. The V and J ends lost 1 base and 10 bases respectively, with 7 bases between them. CDR3 sequence (DNA): TGCGCCAGCAGCCAAGGTGGCTCCTACACCTTC. It translates to CASSQGGSYTF.

This clone was observed a few times. The chain carries TRBV2 and TRBJ2-1; D not certain. This CDR3 comprises 12 residues. Trimming removed 8 bases at V and 11 bases at J, with 16 bases between. CDR1 is SNHLY and CDR2 is FYNNEI in the germline V gene. The CDR3 coding sequence is TGTGCCAGCCACGCGGATAAGGTTAAGCAGTTCTTC. The encoded protein is CASHADKVKQFF.

The sample holds a few counts of this clone. This chain uses TRBV30 with TRBJ2-5; D gene ambiguous. Trimming shortened V by 5 bases and J by 4 bases, and 8 bases separated the two germline ends. The length of the CDR3 is 11 residues. Germline CDR1 reads GTSNPN; CDR2 reads SVGIG (reference sequence). The CDR3 DNA follows: TGTGCCTGGGCGGTTGGAGAGACCCAGTACTTC. It specifies CAWAVGETQYF.

This clone has only a few counts. The chain uses TRBV7-2 and TRBJ2-7; no clear D. Between the trimmed V and J ends, which lost 5 bases and 3 bases, there was a span of 17 bases. The CDR3 runs 15 residues. Germline-derived CDR1 and CDR2 are SGHTA and FQGNSA. This CDR3 is CASSPSNSVGYEQYF. DNA of the CDR3: TGTGCCAGCAGCCCCTCTAACTCCGTGGGCTACGAGCAGTACTTC.

This chain connects TRBV7-2 to TRBJ2-7, with D unclear. V was shortened by 0 bases and J by 0 bases, with 6 bases between the two germline ends. The CDR3 has 14 residues. Germline lookup yields CDR1 SGHTA and CDR2 FQGNSA. The CDR3 protein is CASSLAVGSYEQYV. Written as DNA, the CDR3 is TGTGCCAGCAGCTTAGCAGTCGGCTCCTACGAGCAGTACGTC.

This clone was counted between two and nine times. This chain joins TRBV4-1 and TRBJ2-3; 10 bases map to TRBD2. This CDR3 contains 18 residues. CDR1 MGHRA and CDR2 YSYEKL come from the germline V gene. V was pared by 4 bases and J by 2 bases, with 12 bases of the junction left unmatched. The DNA of the CDR3 is TGCGCCAGCAGCCTTTCTTTCCTAGCGGGAGCCACCACAGATACGCAGTATTTT. Residues: CASSLSFLAGATTDTQYF.

A few counts support this clone. V is TRBV6-5 and J is TRBJ2-1, with 10 bases lining up with TRBD2. The V and J ends lost 4 bases and 7 bases, in that order; junction bases with no gene match: 7. The CDR3 covers 15 residues. Germline CDR1 is MNHEY and CDR2 is SVGAGI. Written as DNA, the CDR3 is TGTGCCAGCAGTTCGGAGCGGGAGGGTGGAAATGAGCAGTTCTTC. Its translation is CASSSEREGGNEQFF.

At least ten counts were recorded for this clone. The V gene is TRBV27, the J gene TRBJ2-6; no clear D gene. CDR1 is MNHEY and CDR2 is SMNVEV in the germline V gene (reference sequence). V dropped 6 bases and J dropped 2 bases, with 11 bases sitting between them. The CDR3 spans 15 residues. The CDR3 region has the DNA TGTGCCAGCAGGAGAGGTGGGACTGGGGCCAACGTCCTGACTTTC. Encoded protein: CASRRGGTGANVLTF.

This sequence joins TRBV5-4 and TRBJ2-3, with a weak D call TRBD2 (5 bases). V was pared by 1 base and J by 0 bases, with 12 bases between. Germline assignment: CDR1 SGHNT and CDR2 YYREEE (reference sequence). The CDR3 has 16 residues. The CDR3 here is CASSLREHPSTDTQYF. The CDR3 DNA is TGTGCCAGCAGCTTGAGGGAGCACCCTAGCACAGATACGCAGTATTTT.

In nucleotides, the CDR3 is TGTGCCAGCAGGCTCGGGAAGGGCGCTGGTAACACTGAAGCTTTCTTT. Translation: CASRLGKGAGNTEAFF. The chain carries TRBV7-9 and TRBJ1-1; D unclear. V was clipped by 6 bases and J by 2 bases, with 19 bases between them. Germline assignment: CDR1 SEHNR and CDR2 FQNEAQ (reference sequence). The CDR3 runs to 16 residues.

This clone was observed a few times. The V and J genes are TRBV9 and TRBJ1-1; 9 positions match TRBD1. CDR3 size: 15 residues. Trimming at V came to 0 bases and at J to 1 base, leaving 1 base not matched to a gene. The germline V gene encodes CDR1 SGDLS and CDR2 YYNGEE. CDR3 region: CASSVEGQGNTEAFF. CDR3 sequence (DNA): TGTGCCAGCAGCGTAGAGGGACAGGGGAACACTGAAGCTTTCTTT.